The rows below give T cell receptor beta chains drawn from one sample of a study of neoadjuvant anti-PD-1 for oral cavity cancer. Clones were read by immunoSEQ multiplex PCR, and TCRdb kept only the in-frame ones, dropping some. This table has 6,500 to 8,000 clones, over 50% appearing once. Here the sequenced sample was PBMCs, taken after nivolumab (anti-PD-1) treatment. Every receptor here comes from a person aged 40 to 85 with oral cavity squamous cell carcinoma. Each CDR3 is given with its conserved first and last residue. Fields, in order: V gene, clone size, J gene, D gene, CDR3 DNA, CDR3 protein. D genes are given only for firm matches. Clone size is stated in some rows and not others, as once, few, many or a class when expanded.

v_call: TRBV6-1; clone_size: NA; j_call: TRBJ1-6; d_call: NA; cdr3_nt: TGTGCCAGCAGTGAAGGGTATAATTCACCCCTCCACTTT; cdr3_aa: CASSEGYNSPLHF
v_call: TRBV6-6; clone_size: NA; j_call: TRBJ1-1; d_call: TRBD1; cdr3_nt: TGTGCCAGCAGTTACTCGGACAGGGGTATGGCTTTCTTT; cdr3_aa: CASSYSDRGMAFF
v_call: TRBV2; clone_size: NA; j_call: TRBJ1-5; d_call: NA; cdr3_nt: TGTGCCAGCACGATTGTGGGTTCGATCAATCAGCCCCAGCATTTT; cdr3_aa: CASTIVGSINQPQHF
v_call: TRBV4-3; clone_size: few; j_call: TRBJ1-1; d_call: NA; cdr3_nt: TGCGCCAGCAGCCAAGATCGGGGAGGAACTGAAGCTTTCTTT; cdr3_aa: CASSQDRGGTEAFF
v_call: TRBV28; clone_size: NA; j_call: TRBJ2-5; d_call: TRBD1; cdr3_nt: TGTGCCAGCAGAAGGGGGACAGGGTACCAAGAGACCCAGTACTTC; cdr3_aa: CASRRGTGYQETQYF
v_call: TRBV27; clone_size: NA; j_call: TRBJ2-6; d_call: NA; cdr3_nt: TGTGCCAGCAGTTTACTCTCTGGTGGGGCCAACGTCCTGACTTTC; cdr3_aa: CASSLLSGGANVLTF
v_call: TRBV7-9; clone_size: once; j_call: TRBJ1-4; d_call: TRBD1; cdr3_nt: TGTGCCAGCAGCCGGGACAGGGCGGTAGAAAAACTGTTTTTT; cdr3_aa: CASSRDRAVEKLFF
v_call: TRBV4-3; clone_size: few; j_call: TRBJ1-6; d_call: NA; cdr3_nt: TGCGCCAGCAGCCAAGAGGGCGGAATGCCTTATTCACCCCTCCACTTT; cdr3_aa: CASSQEGGMPYSPLHF
v_call: TRBV5-1; clone_size: NA; j_call: TRBJ2-1; d_call: NA; cdr3_nt: TGCGCCAGCGACTTGGCGGGCCTTGGGAATGAGCAGTTCTTC; cdr3_aa: CASDLAGLGNEQFF
v_call: TRBV10-1; clone_size: NA; j_call: TRBJ2-7; d_call: NA; cdr3_nt: TGCGCCAGCAGTGAAGTGGGTTACGAGCAGTACTTC; cdr3_aa: CASSEVGYEQYF
v_call: TRBV2; clone_size: NA; j_call: TRBJ2-7; d_call: NA; cdr3_nt: TGTGCCAGCAGTCGAAGCTCTTTAAACTACGAGCAGTACTTC; cdr3_aa: CASSRSSLNYEQYF
v_call: TRBV10-1; clone_size: NA; j_call: TRBJ1-1; d_call: NA; cdr3_nt: TGCGCCAGCAGGGGGGACTGGAACACTGAAGCTTTCTTT; cdr3_aa: CASRGDWNTEAFF